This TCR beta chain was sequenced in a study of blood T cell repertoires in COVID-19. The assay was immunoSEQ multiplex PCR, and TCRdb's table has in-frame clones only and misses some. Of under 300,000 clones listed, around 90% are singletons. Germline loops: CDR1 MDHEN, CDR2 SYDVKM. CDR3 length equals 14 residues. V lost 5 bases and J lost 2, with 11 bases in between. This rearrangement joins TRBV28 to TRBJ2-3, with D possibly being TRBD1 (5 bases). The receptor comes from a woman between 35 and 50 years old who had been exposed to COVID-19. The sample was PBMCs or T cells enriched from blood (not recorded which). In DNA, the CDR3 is TGTGCCAGCAGTCCCCGGACATTCACAGATACGCAGTATTTT. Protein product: CASSPRTFTDTQYF.